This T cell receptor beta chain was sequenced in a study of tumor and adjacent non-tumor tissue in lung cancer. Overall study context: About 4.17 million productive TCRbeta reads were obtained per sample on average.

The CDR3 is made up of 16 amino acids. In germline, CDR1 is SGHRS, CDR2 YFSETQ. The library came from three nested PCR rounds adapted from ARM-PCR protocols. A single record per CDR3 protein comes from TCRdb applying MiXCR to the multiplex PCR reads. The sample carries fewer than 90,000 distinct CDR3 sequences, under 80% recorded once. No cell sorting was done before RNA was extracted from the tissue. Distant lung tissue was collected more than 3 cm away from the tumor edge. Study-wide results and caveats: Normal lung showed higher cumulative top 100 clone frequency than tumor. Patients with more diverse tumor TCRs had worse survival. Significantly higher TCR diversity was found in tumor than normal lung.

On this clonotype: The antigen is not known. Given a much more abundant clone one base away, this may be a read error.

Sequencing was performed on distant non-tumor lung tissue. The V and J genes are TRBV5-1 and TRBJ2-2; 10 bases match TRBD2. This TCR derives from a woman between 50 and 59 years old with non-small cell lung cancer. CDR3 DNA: TGCGCCAGCGCCTACCTAGCGGGAGCCAACACCGTGGAGCTGTTTTTT. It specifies CASAYLAGANTVELFF.